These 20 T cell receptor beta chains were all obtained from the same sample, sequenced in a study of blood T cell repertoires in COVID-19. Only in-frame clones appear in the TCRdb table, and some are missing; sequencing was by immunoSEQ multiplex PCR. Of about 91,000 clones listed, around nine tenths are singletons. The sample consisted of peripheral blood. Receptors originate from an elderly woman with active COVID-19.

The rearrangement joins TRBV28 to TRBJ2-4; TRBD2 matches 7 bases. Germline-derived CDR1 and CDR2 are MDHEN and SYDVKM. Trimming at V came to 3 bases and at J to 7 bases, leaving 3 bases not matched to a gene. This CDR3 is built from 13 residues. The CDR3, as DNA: TGTGCCAGCAGTTTCGGGGGGATTAACATTCAGTACTTC. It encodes CASSFGGINIQYF.

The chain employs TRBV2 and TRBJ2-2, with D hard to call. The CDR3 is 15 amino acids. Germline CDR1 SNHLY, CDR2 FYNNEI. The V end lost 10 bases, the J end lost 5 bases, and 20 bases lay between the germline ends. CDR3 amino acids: CATTFTGPLTGELFF. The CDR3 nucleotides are TGTGCCACCACCTTTACGGGTCCATTAACCGGGGAGCTGTTTTTT.

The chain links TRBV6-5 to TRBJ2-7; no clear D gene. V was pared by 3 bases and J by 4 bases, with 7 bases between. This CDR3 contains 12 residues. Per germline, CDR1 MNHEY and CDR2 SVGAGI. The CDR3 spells CASSYRGYEQYF. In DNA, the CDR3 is TGTGCCAGCAGTTATCGCGGTTACGAGCAGTACTTC.

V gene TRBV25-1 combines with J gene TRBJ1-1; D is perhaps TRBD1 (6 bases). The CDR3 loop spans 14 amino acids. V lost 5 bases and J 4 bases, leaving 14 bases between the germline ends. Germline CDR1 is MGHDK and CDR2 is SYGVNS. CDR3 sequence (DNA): TGTGCCAGCAGTCCCCAGGGGAGAGGCACTGAAGCTTTCTTT. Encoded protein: CASSPQGRGTEAFF.

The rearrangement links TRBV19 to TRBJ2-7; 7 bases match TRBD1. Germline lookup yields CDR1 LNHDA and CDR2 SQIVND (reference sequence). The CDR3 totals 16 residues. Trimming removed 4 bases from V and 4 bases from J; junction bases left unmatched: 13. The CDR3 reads CASSTKDRVPWYEQYF. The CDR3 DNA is TGTGCCAGTAGTACGAAAGACAGGGTTCCCTGGTACGAGCAGTACTTC.

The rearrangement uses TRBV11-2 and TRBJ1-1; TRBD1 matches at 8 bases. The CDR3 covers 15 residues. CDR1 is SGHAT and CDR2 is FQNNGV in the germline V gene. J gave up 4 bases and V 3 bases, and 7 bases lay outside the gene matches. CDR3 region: CASSFELTGVTEAFF. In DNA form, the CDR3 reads TGTGCCAGCAGCTTTGAATTGACAGGGGTCACTGAAGCTTTCTTT.

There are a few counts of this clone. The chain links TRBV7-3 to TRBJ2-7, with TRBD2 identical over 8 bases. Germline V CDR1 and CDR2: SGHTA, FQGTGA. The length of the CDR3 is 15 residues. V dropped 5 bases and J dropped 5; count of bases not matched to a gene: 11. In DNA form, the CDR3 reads TGTGCCAGCAGCGCCGCCAGACTAGCGCGGGACGAGCAGTACTTC. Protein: CASSAARLARDEQYF.

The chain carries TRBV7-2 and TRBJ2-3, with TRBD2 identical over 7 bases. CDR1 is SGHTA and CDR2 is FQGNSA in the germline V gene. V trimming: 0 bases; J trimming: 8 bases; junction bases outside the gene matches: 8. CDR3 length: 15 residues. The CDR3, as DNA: TGTGCCAGCAGCTTAGCCGCCAGGGAGGGGCCTACGCAGTATTTT. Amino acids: CASSLAAREGPTQYF.

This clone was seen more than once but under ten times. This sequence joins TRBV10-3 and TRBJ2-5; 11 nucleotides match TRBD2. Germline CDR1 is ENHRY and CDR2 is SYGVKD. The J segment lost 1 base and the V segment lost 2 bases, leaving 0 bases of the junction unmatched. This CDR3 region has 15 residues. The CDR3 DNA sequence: TGTGCCATCAGTGAGACTAGCGGGGGCCAAGAGACCCAGTACTTC. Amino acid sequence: CAISETSGGQETQYF.

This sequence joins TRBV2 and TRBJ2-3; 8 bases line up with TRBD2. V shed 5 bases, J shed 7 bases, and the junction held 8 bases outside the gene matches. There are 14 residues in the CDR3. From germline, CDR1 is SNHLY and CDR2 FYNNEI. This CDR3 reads CASSTSGSMNTQYF. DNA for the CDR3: TGTGCCAGCAGTACGAGCGGGAGTATGAATACGCAGTATTTT.

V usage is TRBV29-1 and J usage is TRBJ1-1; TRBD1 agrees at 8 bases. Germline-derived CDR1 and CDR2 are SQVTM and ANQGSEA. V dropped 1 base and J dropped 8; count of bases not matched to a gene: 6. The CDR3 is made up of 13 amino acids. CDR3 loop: CSVEVQGGVEAFF. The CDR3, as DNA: TGCAGCGTTGAAGTACAGGGGGGGGTCGAAGCTTTCTTT.

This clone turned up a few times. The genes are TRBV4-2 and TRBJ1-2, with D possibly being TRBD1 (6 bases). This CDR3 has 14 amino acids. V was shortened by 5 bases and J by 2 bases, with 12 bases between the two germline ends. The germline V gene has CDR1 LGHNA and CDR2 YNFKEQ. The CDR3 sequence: CASSIEDRNYGYTF. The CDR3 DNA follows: TGTGCCAGCAGCATAGAGGACAGAAACTATGGCTACACCTTC.

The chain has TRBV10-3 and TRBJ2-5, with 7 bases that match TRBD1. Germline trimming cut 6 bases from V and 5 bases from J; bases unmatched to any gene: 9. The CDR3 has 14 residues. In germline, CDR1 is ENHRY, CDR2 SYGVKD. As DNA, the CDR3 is TGTGCCATCAGCGCCACAGGGGAAGGGGAGACCCAGTACTTC. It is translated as CAISATGEGETQYF.

CDR3 DNA sequence: TGTGCCAGCAGTGAGAACACAGGGGCAGGGCAGCCCCAGCATTTT. Translating it yields CASSENTGAGQPQHF. The rearrangement uses TRBV6-1 and TRBJ1-5; 7 bases map to TRBD1. CDR3 length: 15 amino acids. Germline loops: CDR1 MNHNS, CDR2 SASEGT. The ends lost 3 bases at V and 7 bases at J; junction bases unmatched: 9.

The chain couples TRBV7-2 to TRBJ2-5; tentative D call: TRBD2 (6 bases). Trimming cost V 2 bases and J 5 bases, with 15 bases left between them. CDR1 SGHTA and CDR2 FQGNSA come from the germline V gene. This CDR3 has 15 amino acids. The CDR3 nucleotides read TGTGCCAGCAGCTTATTAGGAGGGAGTGAGGAGACCCAGTACTTC. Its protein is CASSLLGGSEETQYF.

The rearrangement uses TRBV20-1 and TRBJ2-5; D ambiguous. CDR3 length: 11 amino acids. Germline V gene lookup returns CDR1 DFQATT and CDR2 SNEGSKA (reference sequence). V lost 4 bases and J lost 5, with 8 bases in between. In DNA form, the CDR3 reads TGCAGTGCTAAGCCGAGTGAGACCCAGTACTTC. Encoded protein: CSAKPSETQYF.

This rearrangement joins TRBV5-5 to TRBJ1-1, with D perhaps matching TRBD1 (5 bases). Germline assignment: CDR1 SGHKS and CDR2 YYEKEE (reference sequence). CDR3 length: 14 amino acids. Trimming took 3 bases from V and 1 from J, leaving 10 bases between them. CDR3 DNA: TGTGCCAGCAGCTCCTCGACAGAGAACACTGAAGCTTTCTTT. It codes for CASSSSTENTEAFF.

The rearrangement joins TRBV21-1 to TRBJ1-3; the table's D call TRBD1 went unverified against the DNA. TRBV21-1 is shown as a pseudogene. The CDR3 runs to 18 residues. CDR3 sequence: CASRHIHRGTSPGNTIYF. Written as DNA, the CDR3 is TGTGCCAGCAGGCACATTCACAGGGGAACGAGTCCTGGAAACACCATATATTTT.

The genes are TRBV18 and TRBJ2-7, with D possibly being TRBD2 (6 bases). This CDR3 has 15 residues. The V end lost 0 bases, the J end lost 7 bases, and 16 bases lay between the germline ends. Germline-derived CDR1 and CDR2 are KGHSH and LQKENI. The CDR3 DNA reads TGTGCCAGCTCACCACCGGAAACTAGCCGAGGGGAGCAGTACTTC. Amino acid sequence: CASSPPETSRGEQYF.

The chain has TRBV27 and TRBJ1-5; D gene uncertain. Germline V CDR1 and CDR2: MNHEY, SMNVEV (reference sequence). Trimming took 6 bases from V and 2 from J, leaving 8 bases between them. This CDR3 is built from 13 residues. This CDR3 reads CASRPGGNQPQHF. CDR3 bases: TGTGCCAGCAGACCCGGGGGCAATCAGCCCCAGCATTTT.